This is a list of T cell receptor beta chains from one sample in a study of T cells in Graves' hyperthyroidism and ophthalmopathy. TCRdb used MiXCR to reprocess the multiplex PCR reads, holding one entry per CDR3 protein. The sample has roughly 840,000 distinct CDR3 sequences; over 35% are singletons. The sequencing input was blood. The receptors were sampled from a man between 18 and 35 years old with Graves' hyperthyroidism. CDR3s include the opening cysteine and the closing phenylalanine or tryptophan. D genes are given only for firm matches. Rows may omit the clone size; those that give it use once, few, many or a size class.

abundance,d_gene,j_gene,v_gene,CDR3aa,CDR3nt
-,TRBD1,TRBJ1-1,TRBV9,CASSGQGNEAFF,TGTGCCAGCAGCGGACAGGGGAATGAAGCTTTCTTT
-,-,TRBJ2-7,TRBV7-2,CASSLDQNEQYF,TGTGCCAGCAGCTTAGACCAAAACGAGCAGTACTTC
many,TRBD2,TRBJ2-5,TRBV12-3/TRBV12-4,CASSLAGGAETQYF,TGTGCCAGCAGCCTAGCGGGAGGGGCCGAGACCCAGTACTTC
-,-,TRBJ1-3,TRBV7-2,CASSYTQQGNTIYF,TGTGCCAGCAGCTATACTCAGCAAGGAAACACCATATATTTT
many,-,TRBJ2-2,TRBV19,CASSMGGNTGELFF,TGTGCCAGTAGTATGGGGGGGAACACCGGGGAGCTGTTTTTT
-,TRBD1,TRBJ2-7,TRBV6-1,CASSEATGAYEQYF,TGTGCCAGCAGTGAAGCGACAGGGGCCTACGAGCAGTACTTC
-,-,TRBJ1-4,TRBV6-5,CASSYGRTNEKLFF,TGTGCCAGCAGTTACGGGAGAACTAATGAAAAACTGTTTTTT
-,-,TRBJ2-7,TRBV7-2,CASSQDVGSSYEQYF,TGTGCCAGCAGCCAAGATGTCGGGAGCTCCTACGAGCAGTACTTC
-,-,TRBJ2-3,TRBV7-2,CASSGSRTDTQYF,TGTGCCAGCAGCGGATCACGGACAGATACGCAGTATTTT
few,TRBD2,TRBJ2-5,TRBV6-6,CASRGGGARATQYF,TGTGCCAGCCGAGGCGGGGGGGCTCGGGCGACCCAGTACTTC
-,-,TRBJ1-6,TRBV25-1,CASRDTEWRGNSPLHF,TGTGCCAGCCGGGACACGGAATGGAGGGGTAATTCACCCCTCCACTTT
many,TRBD2,TRBJ2-7,TRBV20-1,CSARLAGVSYEQYF,TGCAGCGCCCGACTAGCGGGAGTGTCCTACGAGCAGTACTTC
many,-,TRBJ1-3,TRBV7-2,CASSLDTSSGNTIYF,TGTGCCAGCAGCTTAGACACGAGCTCTGGAAACACCATATATTTT
-,-,TRBJ1-1,TRBV11-2,CASSPPWGTEAFF,TGTGCCAGCAGCCCACCCTGGGGCACTGAAGCTTTCTTT
many,-,TRBJ2-7,TRBV7-9,CASSLRQGAGGEQYF,TGTGCCAGCAGCCTCCGACAGGGTGCGGGGGGCGAGCAGTACTTC
-,-,TRBJ2-3,TRBV15,CATSRGRGNTQYF,TGTGCCACCAGCAGAGGCCGGGGAAATACGCAGTATTTT
-,TRBD1,TRBJ1-2,TRBV19,CAIGTGARGYGYTF,TGTGCCATCGGGACAGGGGCCCGCGGCTATGGCTACACCTTC
-,TRBD2,TRBJ2-7,TRBV7-2,CASSYYAGDTYEQYF,TGTGCCAGCAGTTATTACGCGGGGGATACCTACGAGCAGTACTTC
once,-,TRBJ1-4,TRBV11-2,CAGSYGIGVEKLFF,TGTGCCGGCAGCTACGGGATCGGGGTCGAAAAACTGTTTTTT
-,-,TRBJ2-5,TRBV7-8,CASSLVSRDQPQYF,TGTGCCAGCAGCTTAGTGAGCAGGGATCAGCCCCAGTACTTC
few,TRBD1,TRBJ1-6,TRBV4-1,CASSQAASGGSPLHF,TGCGCCAGCAGCCAAGCTGCTTCAGGGGGTTCACCCCTCCACTTT
few,-,TRBJ2-3,TRBV15,CATGQGGDTQYF,TGTGCCACCGGTCAAGGGGGAGATACGCAGTATTTT
many,-,TRBJ2-6,TRBV7-8,CASSQGPGANVLTF,TGTGCCAGCAGCCAGGGCCCTGGGGCCAACGTCCTGACTTTC
-,-,TRBJ2-7,TRBV7-9,CASGPSLWDTDRYEQYF,TGTGCCAGCGGGCCGTCCTTGTGGGACACCGACCGGTACGAGCAGTACTTC
many,TRBD2,TRBJ2-5,TRBV7-2,CASSVSSGRGQETQYF,TGTGCCAGCAGCGTCTCTAGCGGGAGGGGGCAAGAGACCCAGTACTTC
once,-,TRBJ1-5,TRBV4-3,CASSQEVTPSNQPQHF,TGCGCCAGCAGCCAAGAAGTCACCCCGAGCAATCAGCCCCAGCATTTT
few,TRBD1,TRBJ1-5,TRBV4-1,CASSQVDRGPQHF,TGCGCCAGCAGCCAAGTCGACAGGGGGCCCCAGCATTTT
few,TRBD1,TRBJ2-7,TRBV7-8,CASRQGDSQYF,TGTGCCAGCAGACAGGGGGACTCGCAGTACTTC
many,-,TRBJ2-7,TRBV29-1,CSVEDTGEQYF,TGCAGCGTTGAAGATACAGGCGAGCAGTACTTC
few,TRBD1,TRBJ1-2,TRBV10-3,CASRRDRGEYGYTF,TGTGCCAGCAGGCGGGACAGGGGAGAGTATGGCTACACCTTC
-,-,TRBJ1-5,TRBV6-6,CASSYTSRENSNQPQHF,TGTGCCAGCAGTTACACGTCCCGGGAGAATAGCAATCAGCCCCAGCATTTT
-,-,TRBJ2-5,TRBV14,CASSKGPNGETQYF,TGTGCCAGCAGCAAAGGCCCCAATGGGGAGACCCAGTACTTC
-,-,TRBJ2-7,TRBV7-8,CASPGGQFSYEQYF,TGTGCCAGCCCCGGGGGGCAGTTCTCCTACGAGCAGTACTTC
-,-,TRBJ1-1,TRBV11-2,CASSSTAELNTEAFF,TGTGCCAGCAGCTCCACCGCAGAATTGAACACTGAAGCTTTCTTT
once,TRBD1,TRBJ2-7,TRBV7-2,CASLTGAHEQYF,TGTGCCAGCTTAACAGGGGCCCACGAGCAGTACTTC
-,TRBD1,TRBJ1-2,TRBV9,CASSVEGAGRYGYTF,TGTGCCAGCAGCGTAGAGGGGGCGGGACGGTATGGCTACACCTTC
-,TRBD1,TRBJ2-7,TRBV29-1,CSVGRGQGEQYF,TGCAGCGTTGGGAGGGGACAGGGTGAGCAGTACTTC
-,-,TRBJ2-7,TRBV6-5,CASSLTDSSAEQYF,TGTGCCAGCAGTTTAACGGACAGCTCAGCTGAGCAGTACTTC
few,-,TRBJ1-2,TRBV9,CASSVSFENYGYTF,TGTGCCAGCAGCGTTAGTTTTGAGAACTATGGCTACACCTTC
-,-,TRBJ2-6,TRBV2,CASSYWDNVLTF,TGTGCCAGCAGTTACTGGGACAACGTCCTGACTTTC
many,TRBD2,TRBJ2-7,TRBV10-3,CAISESSRGAYEQYF,TGTGCCATCAGTGAGTCGAGTCGGGGGGCCTACGAGCAGTACTTC
-,-,TRBJ2-6,TRBV11-3,CASSPRGRGGPGANVLTF,TGTGCCAGCAGCCCCCGGGGAAGGGGAGGACCTGGGGCCAACGTCCTGACTTTC
many,-,TRBJ1-5,TRBV19,CASIAADNQPQHF,TGTGCCAGTATTGCGGCGGACAATCAGCCCCAGCATTTT
-,-,TRBJ2-7,TRBV20-1,CSVLWDSDYEQYF,TGCAGTGTCCTCTGGGATTCCGACTACGAGCAGTACTTC